Sequencing of this T cell receptor (beta chain) was carried out in a study of blood T cell repertoires in COVID-19 (dated by TCRdb to 2020 to 2022). As for the study more broadly: The collaborator samples originated in the United States, Italy and Spain and spanned the acute and convalescent phases of COVID-19. The material from the prospective study consisted of cDNA or gDNA derived from T cells, B-cell-depleted T cells, or PBMCs. The dataset comprised deeply sampled blood TCRbeta repertoires from subjects exposed to, actively infected with, or recovered from COVID-19. The repertoires were released in a freely available public database meant as a resource for research on the immune response to SARS-CoV-2. The samples were drawn from two sources: the first 160 participants of the ongoing ImmuneRACE study, and 1,200 or so subjects contributed by 6 global collaborators. A de-identified subject ID, COVID-19 status, age in years and sex were almost always included in the sample metadata. Where available, HLA class I and class II types were obtained from metadata supplied by the sample provider rather than from assay-based typing.

In regard to this clone: No antigen is known for it. One base away there is no much larger clone; base qualities are not given.

V and J are trimmed by 2 bases and 6 bases, and the gene matches miss 11 bases of the junction. From cysteine to phenylalanine, the CDR3 is 16 amino acids long. The kept DNA is CDR3 alone, 48 bases in frame from the first base. CDR1 and CDR2, per the germline V gene, are MNHEY and SVGAGI. The immunoSEQ Assay, a bias-controlled multiplex PCR, was used to amplify TCRbeta CDR3 regions from genomic DNA. Per the original workflow: The number of nucleated cells in each sample was estimated by amplification of reference gene primers within the assay. Sequence reads were collapsed and filtered to measure the absolute abundance of every unique TCRbeta CDR3 rearrangement. For each sample, productive Simpson clonality was calculated as the square root of Simpson's diversity index over productive rearrangements. TCRdb limited this immuneACCESS table to in-frame rearrangements with V and J called. A share of clones is missing; checked studies link under half to unresolved V genes, and the rest is unexplained. The V and J calls and clone size come from that table; D and trimming were worked out from the DNA. The sample table contains 100,000 to 150,000 clones; only one count was recorded for around 85% of them. Together, the top ten hold roughly 17% of the sample.

One collaborating source in Seattle enrolled patients while the patients were actively infected and followed the patients over time throughout the course of disease. Collaborating institutions collected whole blood in K2EDTA tubes following their own protocols. For TCRbeta analysis, collaborators shipped samples in one of three forms: frozen whole blood, isolated PBMCs, or DNA extracted from either of those sample types. Beyond this particular receptor, the publication reports: Clinical and demographic metadata were provided uncurated, with the amount varying by source and participant.

This receptor was obtained from a man aged 25 to 40 with COVID-19, enrolled during active disease. The V and J segments used are TRBV6-5 and TRBJ2-7; TRBD1 agrees with 9 junctional bases. Sample: peripheral blood. The CDR3 region reads CASSYMGTGREGEQYF. The nucleotides read TGTGCCAGCAGTTACATGGGGACAGGGCGGGAAGGCGAGCAGTACTTC.